A selection of T cell receptor beta chains follows, all from one sample in a study of T cell responses to AZD1222 COVID-19 vaccine. Assay used: immunoSEQ multiplex PCR; TCRdb lists only in-frame clones, some missing. This table holds about 140,000 clones, over 85% found once. The input for sequencing was peripheral blood, taken on day 0 of MenACWY control vaccination. Receptors originate from an adult in good health. CDR3s include the opening cysteine and the closing phenylalanine or tryptophan. D genes are given only for firm matches. Clone size appears in some rows only: once, few, many, or a class for an expanded clone.

TRBJ1-1	-	TRBD1	TRBV10-3	TGTGCCATCAGTCGGGACAGCTTGAACACTGAAGCTTTCTTT	CAISRDSLNTEAFF
TRBJ2-3	-	TRBD1	TRBV9	TGTGCCAGCAGCCTTTCTCGACTCCGGACAGGGCGGGCGCAGTATTTT	CASSLSRLRTGRAQYF
TRBJ2-1	-	TRBD1	TRBV7-7	TGTGCCAGCAGCCTCTGGACAGGGGATGAGCAGTTCTTC	CASSLWTGDEQFF
TRBJ2-7	-	TRBD1	TRBV23-1	TGCGCCAGCAGTCACGGGACAGGGTCGCACGAGCAGTACTTC	CASSHGTGSHEQYF
TRBJ2-3	-	-	TRBV24-1	TGTGCCACCAGTGATTTATCCACAGATACGCAGTATTTT	CATSDLSTDTQYF
TRBJ1-3	-	-	TRBV9	TGTGCCAGCAGCGTAGAAGGATATGGAAACACCATATATTTT	CASSVEGYGNTIYF
TRBJ2-7	once	-	TRBV5-1	TGCGCCAGCAGCCCGGGACCCTCCTACGAGCAGTACTTC	CASSPGPSYEQYF
TRBJ2-3	-	TRBD2	TRBV5-1	TGCGCCAGCAGCTTGGGAAAAACGGGACTAGCGGGAGATACGCAGTATTTT	CASSLGKTGLAGDTQYF
TRBJ1-5	-	-	TRBV7-8	TGTGCCAGCAGCTTAGTGGAGGGTCGCGGGCAGCCCCAGCATTTT	CASSLVEGRGQPQHF
TRBJ2-7	-	TRBD2	TRBV29-1	TGCAGCGTTGATAAGGCTAGCGGGAGTTACGAGCAGTACTTC	CSVDKASGSYEQYF
TRBJ2-1	-	-	TRBV19	TGTGCCAGTAGTCACTTCCTTCAGGTCGATGGATGGACAGACTCGTCCTACAATGAGCAGTTCTTC	CASSHFLQVDGWTDSSYNEQFF
TRBJ2-7	-	-	TRBV29-1	TGCAGCGTTGAAAGACAGGGGAGGGGGGAGCAGTACTTC	CSVERQGRGEQYF
TRBJ2-3	-	-	TRBV4-3	TGCGCCAGCAGCCAACAACCTCGGACTAGCACAGATACGCAGTATTTT	CASSQQPRTSTDTQYF
TRBJ1-4	-	-	TRBV28	TGTGCCAGCAGCCTCTCTGGGGAAAAACTGTTTTTT	CASSLSGEKLFF
TRBJ2-7	-	TRBD1	TRBV4-1	TGCGCCAGCAGCCAAGATGGTCCGGGACAGGGTTTCTCCAACGAGCAGTACTTC	CASSQDGPGQGFSNEQYF
TRBJ1-5	medium-sized	-	TRBV2	TGTGCCAGCAGTGGGGGTGGCAATCAGCCCCAGCATTTT	CASSGGGNQPQHF
TRBJ2-5	-	-	TRBV18	TGTGCCAGCTCACCAGACCCATTCCAAGAGACCCAGTACTTC	CASSPDPFQETQYF
TRBJ1-2	-	-	TRBV4-1	TGCGCCAGCAGCCAAGAAAACGGTTATGGCTACACCTTC	CASSQENGYGYTF
TRBJ1-3	-	-	TRBV2	TGTGCCAGCAGTGAACGGGGAAACTCTGGAAACACCATATATTTT	CASSERGNSGNTIYF
TRBJ1-2	-	-	TRBV15	TGTGCCACCAGCTCCCCCTTATTCTATGGCTACACCTTC	CATSSPLFYGYTF
TRBJ1-1	once	-	TRBV6-5	TGTGCCAGCAGTTACTCGTACAGCACTGAAGCTTTCTTT	CASSYSYSTEAFF
TRBJ1-2	-	-	TRBV6-1	TGTGCCAGCAGTGAAGGGCGGCTCTATGGCTACACCTTC	CASSEGRLYGYTF
TRBJ1-4	once	TRBD1	TRBV27	TGTGCCAGCAGTCGACAGGGGAGCAATGAAAAACTGTTTTTT	CASSRQGSNEKLFF
TRBJ1-1	-	-	TRBV25-1	TGTGCCAGCAGCTTCGACAGCCCGAACACTGAAGCTTTCTTT	CASSFDSPNTEAFF
TRBJ1-1	-	-	TRBV5-4	TGTGCCAGCAGCTTGCAGGGCTCGAACACTGAAGCTTTCTTT	CASSLQGSNTEAFF
TRBJ1-1	-	TRBD1	TRBV3-1/TRBV3-2	TGTGCCAGCTCTCCGACAGGGGAGGGTCGGGAAGCTTTCTTT	CASSPTGEGREAFF
TRBJ2-3	-	-	TRBV7-2	TGTGCCAGCAGCCTAGGGCGGTCCCATTACACAGATACGCAGTATTTT	CASSLGRSHYTDTQYF
TRBJ2-7	-	TRBD2	TRBV20-1	TGCAGTGCTAGTGCCGGGACTAGCTCCTACGAGCAGTACTTC	CSASAGTSSYEQYF
TRBJ2-1	once	TRBD2	TRBV12-5	TGTGCTAGTGGTTTATCCACCGGGACTAGTGTGAATGAGCAGTTCTTC	CASGLSTGTSVNEQFF
TRBJ1-2	once	-	TRBV2	TGTGCCAGCAGTGAATTGAGGGTGACCAACTATGGCTACACCTTC	CASSELRVTNYGYTF
TRBJ2-1	-	TRBD2	TRBV30	TGTGCCTGGAGGCTAGCGGAGGCCTACAATGAGCAGTTCTTC	CAWRLAEAYNEQFF